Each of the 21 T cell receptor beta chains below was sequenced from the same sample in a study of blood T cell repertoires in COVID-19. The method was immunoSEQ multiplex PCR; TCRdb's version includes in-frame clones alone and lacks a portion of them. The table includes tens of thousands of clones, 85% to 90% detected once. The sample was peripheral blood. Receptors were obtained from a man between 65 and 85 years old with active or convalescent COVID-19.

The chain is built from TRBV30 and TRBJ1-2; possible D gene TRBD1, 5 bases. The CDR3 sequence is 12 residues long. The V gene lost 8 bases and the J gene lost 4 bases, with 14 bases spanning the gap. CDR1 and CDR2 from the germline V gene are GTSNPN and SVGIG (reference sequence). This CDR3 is CAVNRTPYGYTF. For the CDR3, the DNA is TGTGCCGTTAACAGGACCCCCTATGGCTACACCTTC. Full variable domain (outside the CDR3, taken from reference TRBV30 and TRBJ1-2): SQTIHQWPATLVQPVGSPLSLECTVEGTSNPNLYWYRQAAGRGLQLLFYSVGIGQISSEVPQNLSASRPQDRQFILSSKKLLLSDSGFYLCAVNRTPYGYTFGSGTRLTVV.

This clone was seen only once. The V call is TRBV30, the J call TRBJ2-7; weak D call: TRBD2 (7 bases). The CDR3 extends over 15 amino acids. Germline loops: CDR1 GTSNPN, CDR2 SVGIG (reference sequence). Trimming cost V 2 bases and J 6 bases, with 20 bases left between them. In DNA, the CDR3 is TGTGCCTGGAGTACGAGGGGGAGGGGGGGGGCCGAGCAGTACTTC. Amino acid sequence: CAWSTRGRGGAEQYF.

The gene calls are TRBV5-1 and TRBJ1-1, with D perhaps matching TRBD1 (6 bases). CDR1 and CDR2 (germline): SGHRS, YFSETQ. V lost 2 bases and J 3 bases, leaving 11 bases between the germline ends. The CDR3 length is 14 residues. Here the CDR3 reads CASSLRAGDTEAFF. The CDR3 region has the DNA TGCGCCAGCAGCTTAAGGGCAGGGGACACTGAAGCTTTCTTT.

In DNA, the CDR3 is TGTGCCAGCGTCTTACGGGACAAACGACACTCCTACGAGCAGTACTTC. Protein sequence: CASVLRDKRHSYEQYF. V and J are TRBV21-1 and TRBJ2-7; TRBD1 is taken as the D call from the table, unchecked against the DNA. TRBV21-1 is a pseudogene segment. The CDR3 loop spans 16 amino acids.

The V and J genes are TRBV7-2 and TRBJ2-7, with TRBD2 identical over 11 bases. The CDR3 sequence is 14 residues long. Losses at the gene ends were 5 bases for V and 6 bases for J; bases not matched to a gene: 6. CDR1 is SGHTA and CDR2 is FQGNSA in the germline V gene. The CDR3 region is CASSPSGRQSEQYF. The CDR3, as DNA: TGTGCCAGCAGCCCTAGCGGGAGGCAGAGCGAGCAGTACTTC. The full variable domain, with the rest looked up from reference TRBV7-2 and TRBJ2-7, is GAGVSQSPSNKVTEKGKDVELRCDPISGHTALYWYRQSLGQGLEFLIYFQGNSAPDKSGLPSDRFSAERTGGSVSTLTIQRTQQEDSAVYLCASSPSGRQSEQYFGPGTRLTVT.

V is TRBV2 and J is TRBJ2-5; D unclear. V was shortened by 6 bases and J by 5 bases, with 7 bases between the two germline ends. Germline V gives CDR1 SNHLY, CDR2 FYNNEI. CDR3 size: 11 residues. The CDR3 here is CASRDFETQYF. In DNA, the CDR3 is TGTGCCAGCAGAGACTTCGAGACCCAGTACTTC.

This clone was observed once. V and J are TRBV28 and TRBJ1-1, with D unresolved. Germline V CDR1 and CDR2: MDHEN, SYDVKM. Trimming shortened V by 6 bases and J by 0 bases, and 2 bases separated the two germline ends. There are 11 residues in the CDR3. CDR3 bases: TGTGCCAGCAGCATGAACACTGAAGCTTTCTTT. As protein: CASSMNTEAFF.

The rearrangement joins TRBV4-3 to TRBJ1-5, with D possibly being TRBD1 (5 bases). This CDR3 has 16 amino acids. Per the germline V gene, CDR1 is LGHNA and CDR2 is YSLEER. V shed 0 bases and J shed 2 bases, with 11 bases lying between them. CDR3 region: CASSQERGSGNQPQHF. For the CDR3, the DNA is TGCGCCAGCAGCCAAGAACGGGGGTCGGGCAATCAGCCCCAGCATTTT.

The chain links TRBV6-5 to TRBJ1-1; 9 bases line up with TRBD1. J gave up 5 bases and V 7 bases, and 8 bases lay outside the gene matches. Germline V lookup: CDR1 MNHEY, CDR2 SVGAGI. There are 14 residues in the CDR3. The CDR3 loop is CASKRDRAITEAFF. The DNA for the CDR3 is TGTGCCAGCAAGAGGGACAGGGCCATTACTGAAGCTTTCTTT.

In DNA form, the CDR3 reads TGTGCCTGGCGACGACAGGGAGCCTACGAGCAGTACTTC. Its protein product is CAWRRQGAYEQYF. This chain joins TRBV30 and TRBJ2-7; 7 bases fit TRBD1. Trimming cost V 5 bases and J 2 bases; bases outside gene matches: 6. Germline V CDR1 and CDR2: GTSNPN, SVGIG (reference sequence). This CDR3 is 13 amino acids long.

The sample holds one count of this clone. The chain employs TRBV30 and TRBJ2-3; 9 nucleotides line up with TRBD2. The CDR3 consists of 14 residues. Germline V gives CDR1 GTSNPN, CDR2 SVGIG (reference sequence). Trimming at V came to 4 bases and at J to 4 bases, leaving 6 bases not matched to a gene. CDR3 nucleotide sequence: TGTGCCTGGAAGTATGCGGGAGGGGCAGATACGCAGTATTTT. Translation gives CAWKYAGGADTQYF.

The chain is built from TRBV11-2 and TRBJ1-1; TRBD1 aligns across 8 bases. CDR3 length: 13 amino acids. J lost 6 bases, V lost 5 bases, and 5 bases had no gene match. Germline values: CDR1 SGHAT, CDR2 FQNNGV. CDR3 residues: CASSRQGASEAFF. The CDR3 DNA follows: TGTGCCAGCAGCAGGCAGGGGGCCTCTGAAGCTTTCTTT.

DNA of the CDR3: TGTGCCAGCAGTTTTTTGGACAGGGGCGTAGGCGAGCAGTACTTC. Translated: CASSFLDRGVGEQYF. The chain is built from TRBV28 and TRBJ2-7, with TRBD1 identical over 9 bases. This CDR3 is built from 15 residues. From germline, CDR1 is MDHEN and CDR2 SYDVKM. The V segment lost 3 bases and the J segment 6 bases; nucleotides outside the gene matches: 9.

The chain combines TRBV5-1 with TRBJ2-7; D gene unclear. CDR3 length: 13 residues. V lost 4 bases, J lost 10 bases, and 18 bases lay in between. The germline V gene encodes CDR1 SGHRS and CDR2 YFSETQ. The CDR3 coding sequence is TGCGCCAGCAGCGGGCTCGGTTTGACCTCACAGTACTTC. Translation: CASSGLGLTSQYF.

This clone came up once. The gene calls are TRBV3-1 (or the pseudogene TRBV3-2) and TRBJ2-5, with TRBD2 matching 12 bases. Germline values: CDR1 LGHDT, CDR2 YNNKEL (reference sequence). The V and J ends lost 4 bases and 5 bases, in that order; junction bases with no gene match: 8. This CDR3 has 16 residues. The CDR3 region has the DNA TGTGCCAGCAGCCGAGGGACTAGCGGGTTTCGGGAGACCCAGTACTTC. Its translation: CASSRGTSGFRETQYF.

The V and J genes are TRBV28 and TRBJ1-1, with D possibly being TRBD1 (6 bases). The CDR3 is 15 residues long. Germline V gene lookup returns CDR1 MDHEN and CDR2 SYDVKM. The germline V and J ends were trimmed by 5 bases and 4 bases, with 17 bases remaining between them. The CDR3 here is CASSLFTGIGTEAFF. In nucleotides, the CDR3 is TGTGCCAGCAGTCTATTTACAGGGATTGGCACTGAAGCTTTCTTT.

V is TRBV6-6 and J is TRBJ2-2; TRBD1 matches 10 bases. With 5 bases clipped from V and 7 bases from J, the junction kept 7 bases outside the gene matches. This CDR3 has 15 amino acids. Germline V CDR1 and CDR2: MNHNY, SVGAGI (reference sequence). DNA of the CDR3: TGTGCCAGCAGTCCGGGACAGGGGAATGGCGGGGAGCTGTTTTTT. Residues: CASSPGQGNGGELFF.

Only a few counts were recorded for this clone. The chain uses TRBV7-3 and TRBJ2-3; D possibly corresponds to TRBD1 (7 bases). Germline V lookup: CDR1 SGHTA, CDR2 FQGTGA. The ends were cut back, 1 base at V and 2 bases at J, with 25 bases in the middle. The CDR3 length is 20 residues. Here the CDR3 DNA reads TGTGCCAGCAGCTTAAGGGGATCCATAGCAGGGGGAGGACCCACAGATACGCAGTATTTT. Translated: CASSLRGSIAGGGPTDTQYF.

The DNA for the CDR3 is TGTGCCAGCAGTCCCAGCGGGAGGGCCTTGAATGAGCAGTTCTTC. It encodes CASSPSGRALNEQFF. The chain is built from TRBV28 and TRBJ2-1; 10 bases fit TRBD2. The CDR3 has 15 amino acids. The V segment lost 5 bases and the J segment 7 bases; nucleotides outside the gene matches: 8. Looked up from germline, CDR1 is MDHEN and CDR2 is SYDVKM.

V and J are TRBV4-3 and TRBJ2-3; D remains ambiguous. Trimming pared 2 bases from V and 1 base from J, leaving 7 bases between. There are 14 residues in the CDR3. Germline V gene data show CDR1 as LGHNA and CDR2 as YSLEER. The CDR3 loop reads CASSQQRGTDTQYF. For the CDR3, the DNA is TGCGCCAGCAGCCAACAGCGCGGCACAGATACGCAGTATTTT.

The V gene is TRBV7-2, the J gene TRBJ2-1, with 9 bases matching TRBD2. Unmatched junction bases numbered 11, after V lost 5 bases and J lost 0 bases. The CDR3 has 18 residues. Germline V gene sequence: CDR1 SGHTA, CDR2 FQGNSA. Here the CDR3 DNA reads TGTGCCAGCAGCCTAACCTTCCTAGCGGGGAGCTCCTACAATGAGCAGTTCTTC. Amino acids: CASSLTFLAGSSYNEQFF.